This is a list of T cell receptor beta chains from one sample in a study of CD8+ T cells in alopecia areata. TCRdb keeps only in-frame clones here, not all; method: immunoSEQ multiplex PCR. The sample shows some 150,000 clones, around half of them seen only once. The sequencing used CD8+ T cells sorted from blood, collected at week 0. These receptors were collected from a human donor with alopecia areata. CDR3s include the opening cysteine and the closing phenylalanine or tryptophan.

length | J | V | CDR3
15 | TRBJ1-5 | TRBV10-3 | CAISEGPQTDQPQHF
19 | TRBJ2-6 | TRBV19 | CASSIAPPGASSGANVLTF
14 | TRBJ1-1 | TRBV4-1 | CASSPNTGQGSAFF
15 | TRBJ1-2 | TRBV14 | CASSQAGEGAYGYTF
15 | TRBJ1-1 | TRBV7-2 | CASTPGTGLITEAFF
13 | TRBJ2-7 | TRBV25-1 | CASSGTDSYEQYF
17 | TRBJ1-2 | TRBV4-3 | CASSQVVAGTGWNGYTF
12 | TRBJ2-5 | TRBV10-2 | CASSESRETQYF
12 | TRBJ1-2 | TRBV29-1 | CSVLDKGYGYTF
15 | TRBJ2-1 | TRBV4-1 | CASSPDRGFYNEQFF
12 | TRBJ2-1 | TRBV9 | CASSVALNEQFF
14 | TRBJ1-1 | TRBV29-1 | CSVVWLDRNTEAFF
15 | TRBJ2-5 | TRBV28 | CASSPRTRILETQYF
14 | TRBJ1-5 | TRBV7-9 | CASSPDGSNQPQHF
14 | TRBJ2-7 | TRBV9 | CASSPRHSNYEQYF
15 | TRBJ2-1 | TRBV4-3 | CASSQGPGAYNEQFF
14 | TRBJ2-1 | TRBV6-5 | CASRNSEVPNEQFF
13 | TRBJ2-7 | TRBV9 | CASSVNSGYEQYF
10 | TRBJ2-1 | TRBV29-1 | CSVGHNEQFF
15 | TRBJ1-1 | TRBV4-1 | CASSQVVGRATEAFF
13 | TRBJ1-2 | TRBV25-1 | CASISPRGGGYTF
13 | TRBJ1-1 | TRBV29-1 | CSVADRGGSEAFF
13 | TRBJ2-1 | TRBV11-2 | CASSLGSGVEQFF
14 | TRBJ1-1 | TRBV7-8 | CASSYGQLNTEAFF
15 | TRBJ2-7 | TRBV5-1 | CASSHSGGPSYEQYF
12 | TRBJ2-7 | TRBV29-1 | CSVELDSYEQYF
15 | TRBJ2-1 | TRBV30 | CAWSLGRSSYNEQFF
14 | TRBJ2-7 | TRBV29-1 | CSAVGGQGSYEQYF
15 | TRBJ2-3 | TRBV29-1 | CSVEGGFVASDTQYF
17 | TRBJ2-3 | TRBV28 | CASSMPTSTVSTDTQYF
14 | TRBJ2-3 | TRBV29-1 | CSVDAGPSTDTQYF
16 | TRBJ1-2 | TRBV7-9 | CASSLVRDIGPDGYTF
16 | TRBJ1-2 | TRBV5-1 | CASSKFRGGLVDGYTF
14 | TRBJ2-3 | TRBV5-4 | CASRERGGIDTQYF
13 | TRBJ1-5 | TRBV27 | CASSWGGNQPQHF
16 | TRBJ2-3 | TRBV27 | CASSLGSEPRTDTQYF
14 | TRBJ2-5 | TRBV27 | CASSTWDRQETQYF
15 | TRBJ2-7 | TRBV29-1 | CSVEDLRQGTYEQYF
12 | TRBJ2-1 | TRBV30 | CAWSYSGNEQFF
14 | TRBJ1-1 | TRBV6-5 | CASSQGPLGTEAFF
13 | TRBJ2-7 | TRBV19 | CASSISRSYEQYF
15 | TRBJ2-7 | TRBV9 | CASSPTGGSSYEQYF
14 | TRBJ2-7 | TRBV7-9 | CASSLVVSSGEQYF
16 | TRBJ2-7 | TRBV18 | CASSPGDGTEYYEQYF
15 | TRBJ2-2 | TRBV7-7 | CASSLDSDNTGELFF